What follows describes a single T cell receptor (beta chain). The target of this receptor is not known. Base qualities are not at hand, and no much larger clone is one base apart. Using a mixed TRB-A/B primer pool, multiplex touch-down PCR amplified rearranged TRB sequences covering the V, D and J segments. Two consecutive PCR reactions with Phusion HS II polymerase added Illumina adapters and sample indices to the amplicons. After gel purification with the NucleoSpin Gel and PCR Clean-up kit, the amplicons were checked using Qubit and an Agilent 2100 Bioanalyzer. Sequencing of libraries was carried out on an Illumina MiSeq in 600-cycle, single-indexed, paired-end runs. Per the source publication's procedure: MiXCR versions 2.12 and 3.0.5 were used to process TRB sequences. Each unique CDR3 nucleotide sequence was treated as one clone, and only productive sequences with two or more reads were kept. The repertoire metrics were Shannon diversity, evenness, clonality (defined as one minus evenness), and alpha-parameterized diversity profiles covering alpha 0 to 5. The IGoR algorithm was used to calculate generation probabilities of clones in the paired pre- and post-chemotherapy samples. The public reads were reprocessed in TCRdb via fastp at Q25 and MiXCR, keeping in-frame beta chains. Rows matching on CDR3 protein sequence are summarized as one entry with the most common DNA and genes. TCRdb's processing, not the study's, gives the V and J calls here. Across this sample there are about 2,900 distinct CDR3 sequences, with less than 35% seen only once. Jointly, the top ten make up roughly 10% of the sample.

Instead of sorted cells or RNA, genomic DNA extracted from peripheral blood served as the source for amplifying TCR beta rearrangements. These data belong to a study of T cell repertoires in aging, cancer and after chemotherapy (dated by TCRdb to between 2019 and 2020). In terms of the full investigation: The donors fell into six age groups ranging from 30 or younger to 70 or older, and each group had at least three individuals. In the solid tumor group, the paired samples taken before and after chemotherapy came from brain tumor (glioblastoma) patients given temozolomide-based therapy. In total, the full dataset held 10 million or so TCR reads. The study profiled peripheral blood TCR beta repertoires from healthy donors and cancer patients to examine immunoaging and T cell reconstitution after chemotherapy. Alongside approximately 95 healthy donors serving as a reference group, the cohort included some 210 cancer patients, of whom some 91 had hematological cancers and about 130 had solid cancers.

The CDR1 and CDR2 encoded by the germline V gene (reference sequence) are LNHDA and SQIVND. Germline trimming: 6 bases from V, 7 bases from J; junction bases outside gene matches: 8. Including the terminal cysteine and phenylalanine, the CDR3 comprises 14 residues. Here the CDR3 DNA is all that survives: 42 bases in frame from base 1. Study-wide conclusions, independent of this receptor: In healthy donors, the decline in TCR diversity with age was mainly explained by loss of richness, whereas in cancer patients loss of evenness was also found to contribute. Median generation probability increased over the chemotherapy interval in both cancer cohorts, suggesting repertoire reconstitution through rebound thymic output. Significantly lower blood TCR diversity and higher clonality were observed in untreated patients with hematological or solid cancers than in age-matched healthy donors. According to the authors, the repertoire data do not allow conclusions to be drawn about immunological memory after chemotherapy.

The TCR was taken from a human donor with a solid tumor. This receptor chain uses TRBV19 and TRBJ1-5; a stretch of 8 junction bases matches TRBD1. Sequenced: blood. Read as DNA, the sequence is TGTGCCAGTAGGCCAACAGGGGGAGGCCAGCCCCAGCATTTT. Its translation reads: CASRPTGGGQPQHF.